One sample yielded the 25 T cell receptor beta chains listed below, sequenced in a study of neurological immune-mediated disorders. From the 5' RACE reads, TCRdb called clonotypes with MiXCR, one entry per CDR3 protein. The data show tens of thousands of distinct CDR3 sequences, approximately 5% seen once. Sequenced sample: PBMCs. These receptors all stem from a young woman with multiple sclerosis.

This clonotype was observed at least ten times. This chain links TRBV5-8 with TRBJ2-5, with 10 positions matching TRBD2. V shed 2 bases and J 4 bases; nucleotides not matched to a gene: 8. Germline assignment: CDR1 SGHTS and CDR2 YDEGEE. This CDR3 region has 16 residues. The CDR3 DNA reads TGTGCCAGCAGCTTCAAGCGGGGGGGCCGCGGAGAGACCCAGTACTTC. It translates to CASSFKRGGRGETQYF.

In its sample, this clonotype was seen a few times. A much bigger clone sits one base away, suggesting this may be a read error. This chain connects TRBV5-1 to TRBJ1-5; TRBD1 might be the D (5 bases). V lost 3 bases and J lost 3, with 7 bases in between. The germline V gene has CDR1 SGHRS and CDR2 YFSETQ. This CDR3 region has 13 residues. CDR3 in amino acids: CASSSGDNQPQHF. DNA of the CDR3: TGCGCCAGCAGCTCGGGGGACAATCAGCCCCAGCATTTT.

This clonotype came up many times. This rearrangement joins TRBV20-1 to TRBJ2-5; 10 bases match TRBD1. Trimming at V came to 3 bases and at J to 5 bases, leaving 9 bases not matched to a gene. CDR3 length: 15 amino acids. Germline V gene data show CDR1 as DFQATT and CDR2 as SNEGSKA (reference sequence). CDR3 residues: CSARDTGQGKETQYF. Here the CDR3 DNA reads TGCAGTGCTAGGGATACGGGACAGGGGAAGGAGACCCAGTACTTC.

This clonotype was counted ten times or more. V is TRBV20-1 and J is TRBJ1-2; no definite D call. The CDR3 loop spans 14 amino acids. Trimming pared 5 bases from V and 6 bases from J, leaving 19 bases between. Germline V gives CDR1 DFQATT, CDR2 SNEGSKA (reference sequence). The CDR3 region is CSASLLDEFDGYTF. CDR3 nucleotides: TGCAGTGCTTCACTACTGGACGAGTTTGATGGCTACACCTTC.

This clonotype was recorded many times. This chain links TRBV20-1 with TRBJ2-6; D not resolved. CDR1 and CDR2 (germline): DFQATT, SNEGSKA (reference sequence). Trimming took off 2 bases at V and 1 base at J, with 6 bases between the two ends. The CDR3 extends over 14 amino acids. The CDR3, as DNA: TGCAGTGCTAGAAGGGCTTCTGGGGCCAACGTCCTGACTTTC. It translates to CSARRASGANVLTF.

Within the sample, this clonotype is medium-sized. This chain joins TRBV10-3 and TRBJ2-2; D ambiguous. V lost 3 bases to trimming and J lost 5 bases, with 1 base between them. Per germline, CDR1 ENHRY and CDR2 SYGVKD. This CDR3 contains 11 residues. This CDR3 is CAISETGELFF. The CDR3 bases are TGTGCCATCAGTGAAACCGGGGAGCTGTTTTTT.

As concerns this clonotype: A much larger clone lies a single base off, so this may be a read error. The genes are TRBV20-1 and TRBJ2-3; D possibly corresponds to TRBD2 (7 bases). The CDR3 consists of 14 residues. The germline V gene encodes CDR1 DFQATT and CDR2 SNEGSKA (reference sequence). CDR3 sequence (DNA): TGCAGTGCTAGTGGGGTGCGGGGGCTCGATACGAAGTATTTT. Translated: CSASGVRGLDTKYF.

The gene calls are TRBV11-2 and TRBJ2-5; 10 positions agree with TRBD2. CDR1 is SGHAT and CDR2 is FQNNGV in the germline V gene. The junction had 3 bases not matched to a gene; V was cut back by 3 bases and J by 2 bases. This CDR3 has 15 amino acids. CDR3 in amino acids: CASSLGTSVQETQYF. The CDR3 region has the DNA TGTGCCAGCAGCTTGGGGACTAGCGTGCAAGAGACCCAGTACTTC.

The chain is built from TRBV3-1 and TRBJ2-2; D unclear. The V end was cut by 8 bases, the J end by 4 bases, with 17 bases between. Germline V gives CDR1 LGHDT, CDR2 YNNKEL (reference sequence). The CDR3 spans 15 residues. The DNA for the CDR3 is TGTGCCAGCCAGTCCGGGCCTTCGGTCACCGGGGAGCTGTTTTTT. As protein: CASQSGPSVTGELFF. The full variable domain, in which reference TRBV3-1 and TRBJ2-2 provide the parts outside the CDR3, is DTAVSQTPKYLVTQMGNDKSIKCEQNLGHDTMYWYKQDSKKFLKIMFSYNNKELIINETVPNRFSPKSPDKAHLNLHINSLELGDSAVYFCASQSGPSVTGELFFGEGSRLTVL.

In its sample, this clonotype was seen many times. The chain has TRBV6-1 and TRBJ2-7; D perhaps matches TRBD2 (7 bases). This CDR3 region has 13 residues. CDR1 is MNHNS and CDR2 is SASEGT in the germline V gene. Between the trimmed V and J ends, which lost 5 bases and 2 bases, there was a span of 10 bases. The CDR3 here is CASSPGGPYEQYF. DNA of the CDR3: TGTGCCAGCAGTCCGGGGGGCCCCTACGAGCAGTACTTC.

There are a few counts of this clonotype. The chain carries TRBV7-8 and TRBJ2-7; D may be TRBD1 or TRBD2 (5 bases each). The V gene's germline CDR1 is SGHVS and CDR2 FQNEAQ. There are 14 residues in the CDR3. V lost 3 bases, J lost 2 bases, and 11 bases lay in between. CDR3 protein: CASSFGTYTYEQYF. The CDR3 bases are TGTGCCAGCAGCTTCGGGACGTACACCTACGAGCAGTACTTC.

At least ten counts were recorded for this clonotype. The genes are TRBV29-1 and TRBJ1-4; weak D call: TRBD1 (5 bases). The CDR3 totals 13 residues. Trimming cost V 7 bases and J 8 bases, with 17 bases left between them. Germline CDR1 reads SQVTM; CDR2 reads ANQGSEA. CDR3 sequence reads: CSAERGGAEKLFF. CDR3 nucleotide sequence: TGCAGCGCGGAGAGGGGTGGTGCGGAAAAACTGTTTTTT.

This clonotype was detected ten times or more. The chain is built from TRBV5-1 and TRBJ1-1, with 8 bases identical to TRBD1. Germline V CDR1 and CDR2: SGHRS, YFSETQ. The CDR3 is 16 residues long. The V gene end was trimmed by 4 bases and the J gene end by 1 base; junction bases not matched to a gene: 9. The CDR3 DNA reads as TGCGCCAGCAGCCCCGGGGACAGGCCAAAGAACACTGAAGCTTTCTTT. Translated, it gives CASSPGDRPKNTEAFF.

This clonotype appeared many times. The chain links TRBV5-1 to TRBJ1-1; D is possibly TRBD1 (5 bases). Germline V gene data show CDR1 as SGHRS and CDR2 as YFSETQ. This CDR3 has 14 residues. V lost 4 bases and J lost 4, with 14 bases in between. CDR3 in amino acids: CASSRELGGTEAFF. Written as DNA, the CDR3 is TGCGCCAGCAGCCGCGAACTCGGGGGCACTGAAGCTTTCTTT.

This clonotype showed up many times. This chain links TRBV12-3 or TRBV12-4 with TRBJ2-5, with D perhaps matching TRBD2 (5 bases). The ends were cut back, 8 bases at V and 5 bases at J, with 6 bases in the middle. This CDR3 contains 10 residues. CDR3 residues: CASGGETQYF. CDR3 nucleotide sequence: TGTGCCAGCGGCGGGGAGACCCAGTACTTC.

This clonotype was picked up a small number of times. The chain joins TRBV27 to TRBJ2-1, with 10 bases that match TRBD2. Per germline, CDR1 MNHEY and CDR2 SMNVEV (reference sequence). This CDR3 has 18 residues. After removal of 2 bases from V and 5 bases from J, the junction contained 12 bases not matched to a gene. CDR3 loop: CASSLTDEREGPHNEQFF. The CDR3 nucleotides read TGTGCCAGCAGTTTAACGGATGAGCGGGAGGGCCCTCACAATGAGCAGTTCTTC.

The table lists this clonotype with many counts. The CDR3 DNA sequence: TGTGCCAGCAGTTTATCCGGGGGGGACACTGAAGCTTTCTTT. It yields the protein CASSLSGGDTEAFF. This rearrangement joins TRBV27 to TRBJ1-1; D possibly corresponds to TRBD1 (5 bases). In germline, CDR1 is MNHEY, CDR2 SMNVEV (reference sequence). There are 14 residues in the CDR3. The V gene lost 0 bases and the J gene lost 3 bases, with 8 bases spanning the gap.

On this clonotype itself: A much larger clone lies one base from this, so it may be a read error. The chain combines TRBV21-1 with TRBJ2-5; the DNA was not used to check the table's D call, TRBD1. TRBV21-1 represents a pseudogene. The CDR3 runs 15 residues. CDR3 in DNA: TGTGCCAGCAGCAAAGGTGCCAGGGAGAAAGAGAACCAGTACTTC. This codes for CASSKGAREKENQYF.

With regard to this clonotype: A much larger clone lies a single base off, so this may be a read error. The chain combines TRBV4-1 with TRBJ1-3; D call uncertain. Trimming removed 1 base from V and 10 bases from J, with 8 bases in between. CDR1 MGHRA and CDR2 YSYEKL come from the germline V gene. This CDR3 comprises 12 residues. CDR3 protein: CASSQAGETIYF. The CDR3 DNA reads TGCGCCAGCAGCCAAGCTGGAGAAACCATATATTTT.

This clonotype showed up many times. The chain links TRBV20-1 to TRBJ2-1; TRBD2 agrees at 14 bases. Per the germline V gene, CDR1 is DFQATT and CDR2 is SNEGSKA (reference sequence). This CDR3 is 17 amino acids long. After removal of 6 bases from V and 6 bases from J, the junction contained 13 bases not matched to a gene. The CDR3 loop reads CSAVAIQTSGRANEQFF. The DNA of the CDR3 is TGCAGTGCAGTAGCCATCCAGACTAGCGGGAGGGCCAATGAGCAGTTCTTC.

The sample holds many counts of this clonotype. This chain uses TRBV24-1 with TRBJ2-1; D is tentatively TRBD1 or TRBD2 (5 bases each). V was pared by 3 bases and J by 0 bases, with 11 bases between. This CDR3 is 16 amino acids long. CDR1 KGHDR and CDR2 SFDVKD come from the germline V gene. This CDR3 reads CATSDESGSSYNEQFF. The CDR3 DNA is TGTGCCACCAGTGATGAATCAGGGAGCTCCTACAATGAGCAGTTCTTC.

On this clonotype itself: A much larger clone differs by one base, so this may be a read error. This chain uses TRBV5-1 with TRBJ2-5, with D perhaps TRBD1 (5 bases). The length of the CDR3 is 16 residues. Germline CDR1 and CDR2: SGHRS and YFSETQ. The CDR3 here is CASSLEGALDQENQYF. In DNA, the CDR3 is TGCGCCAGCAGCTTGGAAGGGGCGCTAGACCAAGAGAACCAGTACTTC.

This clonotype was counted a few times. The CDR3 DNA reads as TGTGCCAGCAGGTCCGACAGGGGAAACACCGGGGAGCTGTTTTTT. It encodes CASRSDRGNTGELFF. The chain has TRBV25-1 and TRBJ2-2, with 8 bases lining up with TRBD1. The CDR3 is made up of 15 amino acids. Per the germline V gene, CDR1 is MGHDK and CDR2 is SYGVNS. V lost 6 bases to trimming and J lost 2 bases; unmatched junction nucleotides: 5.

The table lists this clonotype with many counts. The chain has TRBV5-1 and TRBJ2-3; D unresolved. Germline V CDR1 and CDR2: SGHRS, YFSETQ. V was shortened by 4 bases and J by 1 base, with 13 bases between the two germline ends. The CDR3 sequence is 15 residues long. CDR3 coding DNA: TGCGCCAGCAGCCCATTAGGAGTTGGCACAGATACGCAGTATTTT. This encodes CASSPLGVGTDTQYF. Complete variable domain (other parts from reference TRBV5-1 and TRBJ2-3): KAGVTQTPRYLIKTRGQQVTLSCSPISGHRSVSWYQQTPGQGLQFLFEYFSETQRNKGNFPGRFSGRQFSNSRSEMNVSTLELGDSALYLCASSPLGVGTDTQYFGPGTRLTVL.

This clonotype was counted ten times or more. The V call is TRBV5-1, the J call TRBJ2-7, with 7 bases that match TRBD1. The CDR3 is 14 residues long. V shed 1 base, J shed 5 bases, and the junction held 6 bases outside the gene matches. Germline V lookup: CDR1 SGHRS, CDR2 YFSETQ. The CDR3 DNA reads TGCGCCAGCAGCTTGACAGGGGAGAACAACGAGCAGTACTTC. Translation: CASSLTGENNEQYF.